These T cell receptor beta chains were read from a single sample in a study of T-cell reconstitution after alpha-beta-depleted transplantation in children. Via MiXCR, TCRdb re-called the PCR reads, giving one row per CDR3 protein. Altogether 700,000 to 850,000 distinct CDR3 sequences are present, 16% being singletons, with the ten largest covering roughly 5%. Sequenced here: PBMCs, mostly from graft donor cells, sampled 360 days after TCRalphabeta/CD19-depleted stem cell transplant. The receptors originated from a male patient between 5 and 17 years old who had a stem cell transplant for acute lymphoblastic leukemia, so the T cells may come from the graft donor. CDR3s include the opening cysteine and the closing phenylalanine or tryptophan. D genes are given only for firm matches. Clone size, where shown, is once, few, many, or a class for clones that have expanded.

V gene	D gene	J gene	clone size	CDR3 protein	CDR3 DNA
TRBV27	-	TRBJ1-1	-	CASSLGTWDTEAFF	TGTGCCAGCAGTTTAGGGACATGGGACACTGAAGCTTTCTTT
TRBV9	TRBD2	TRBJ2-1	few	CASSSLAGVLNEQFF	TGTGCCAGCAGCTCGCTAGCGGGAGTTCTCAATGAGCAGTTCTTC
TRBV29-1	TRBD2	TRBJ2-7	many	CSVEDFGGSDYEQYF	TGCAGCGTTGAAGATTTTGGCGGGAGCGATTACGAGCAGTACTTC
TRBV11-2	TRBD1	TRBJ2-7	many	CASSLRQGVSYEQYF	TGTGCCAGCAGCCTGAGGCAGGGGGTTTCCTACGAGCAGTACTTC
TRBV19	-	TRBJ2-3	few	CASSGLGASTDTQYF	TGTGCCAGTAGCGGACTCGGTGCTAGCACAGATACGCAGTATTTT
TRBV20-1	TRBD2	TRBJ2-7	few	CSASSLAGPYEQYF	TGCAGTGCTAGTTCGCTAGCGGGGCCCTACGAGCAGTACTTC
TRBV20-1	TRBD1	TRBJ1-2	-	CSARDSAYYGYTF	TGCAGTGCGCGGGACAGTGCCTACTATGGCTACACCTTC
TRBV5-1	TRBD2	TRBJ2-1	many	CASIHGLAGSYNEQFF	TGCGCCAGCATCCATGGACTAGCGGGATCCTACAATGAGCAGTTCTTC
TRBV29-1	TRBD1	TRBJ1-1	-	CSVSAGTAWEAFF	TGCAGCGTCTCTGCCGGGACAGCCTGGGAAGCTTTCTTT
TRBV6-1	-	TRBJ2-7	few	CASSEVGSGEQYF	TGTGCCAGCAGTGAAGTCGGATCAGGCGAGCAGTACTTC
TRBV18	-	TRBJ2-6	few	CASSPGFSGANVLTF	TGTGCCAGCTCACCCGGCTTCTCTGGGGCCAACGTCCTGACTTTC
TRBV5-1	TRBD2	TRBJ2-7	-	CASSLGLAGASSYEQYF	TGCGCCAGCAGCCTGGGACTAGCGGGAGCCTCTTCCTACGAGCAGTACTTC
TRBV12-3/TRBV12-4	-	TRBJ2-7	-	CASSIRTLSYEQYF	TGTGCCAGCAGCATACGGACCCTTTCCTACGAGCAGTACTTC
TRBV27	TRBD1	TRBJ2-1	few	CASSWTTGTGMRNEQFF	TGTGCCAGCAGTTGGACCACCGGGACAGGGATGCGCAATGAGCAGTTCTTC
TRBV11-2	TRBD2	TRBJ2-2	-	CASSLELAGVIVAGELFF	TGTGCCAGCAGCTTAGAACTAGCGGGAGTAATTGTAGCCGGGGAGCTGTTTTTT
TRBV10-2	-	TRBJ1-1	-	CASGRGTNTEAFF	TGCGCCAGCGGCCGGGGAACGAACACTGAAGCTTTCTTT
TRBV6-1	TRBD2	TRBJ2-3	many	CASSGEREGPTDTQYF	TGTGCCAGCAGCGGAGAGCGGGAGGGGCCCACAGATACGCAGTATTTT
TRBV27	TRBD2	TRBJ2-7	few	CASSPLAASYEQYF	TGTGCCAGCAGCCCACTAGCGGCCTCCTACGAGCAGTACTTC
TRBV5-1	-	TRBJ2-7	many	CASSSSRPPYEQYF	TGCGCCAGCAGCTCCTCGCGTCCCCCCTACGAGCAGTACTTC
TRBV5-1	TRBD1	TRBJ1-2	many	CASSSGTGVYGYTF	TGCGCCAGCAGCTCCGGGACAGGGGTATATGGCTACACCTTC
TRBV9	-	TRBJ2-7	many	CASSHRTQTYEQYF	TGTGCCAGCAGCCACCGGACTCAAACCTACGAGCAGTACTTC
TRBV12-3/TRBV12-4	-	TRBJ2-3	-	CASSFGRGRTFGTDTQYF	TGTGCCAGCAGTTTTGGCAGGGGAAGAACCTTCGGCACAGATACGCAGTATTTT
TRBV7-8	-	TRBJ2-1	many	CASRPGVGSYNEQFF	TGTGCCAGCAGGCCCGGGGTGGGCTCCTACAATGAGCAGTTCTTC
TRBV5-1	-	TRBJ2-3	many	CASSFRSLGGDTQYF	TGCGCCAGCAGCTTCCGAAGCTTAGGGGGGGATACGCAGTATTTT
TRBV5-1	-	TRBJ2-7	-	CASSFTELGIPYEQYF	TGCGCCAGCAGTTTTACGGAACTCGGGATTCCCTACGAGCAGTACTTC
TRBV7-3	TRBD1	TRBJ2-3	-	CASSQDRVGTDTQYF	TGTGCCAGCAGCCAAGACAGGGTGGGCACAGATACGCAGTATTTT
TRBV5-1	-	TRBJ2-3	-	CASSLKRGEAAADTQYF	TGCGCCAGCAGCTTGAAGAGAGGGGAAGCGGCGGCAGATACGCAGTATTTT
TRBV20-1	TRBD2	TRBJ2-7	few	CSASPLAVSSYEQYF	TGCAGTGCTAGCCCACTAGCGGTCAGCTCCTACGAGCAGTACTTC
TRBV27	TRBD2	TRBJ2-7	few	CASSPLLAAPYEQYF	TGTGCCAGCAGTCCACTCCTAGCGGCCCCTTACGAGCAGTACTTC
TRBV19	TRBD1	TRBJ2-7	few	CASSSGTGGLGYEQYF	TGTGCCAGTAGTTCCGGGACAGGGGGATTAGGCTACGAGCAGTACTTC
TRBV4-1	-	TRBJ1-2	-	CASSHEGRGVGYGYTF	TGCGCCAGCAGCCACGAAGGACGAGGGGTTGGGTATGGCTACACCTTC
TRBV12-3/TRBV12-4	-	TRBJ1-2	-	CASSSGSNYGYTF	TGTGCCAGCAGTTCGGGCTCTAACTATGGCTACACCTTC
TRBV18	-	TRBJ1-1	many	CASSPLRQANTEAFF	TGTGCCAGCTCACCCCTCCGACAGGCGAACACTGAAGCTTTCTTT
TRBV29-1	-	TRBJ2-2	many	CSASPGVEAGELFF	TGCAGCGCCTCCCCAGGCGTGGAGGCCGGGGAGCTGTTTTTT
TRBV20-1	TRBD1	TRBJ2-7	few	CSARVRDSELATPPYEQYF	TGCAGTGCTAGAGTACGGGACAGCGAACTCGCAACCCCTCCCTACGAGCAGTACTTC
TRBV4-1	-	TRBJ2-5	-	CASSQGWGPETQYF	TGCGCCAGCAGCCAAGGATGGGGCCCGGAGACCCAGTACTTC
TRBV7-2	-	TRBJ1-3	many	CASSLGAGASGNTIYF	TGTGCCAGCAGCTTAGGGGCGGGTGCCTCTGGAAACACCATATATTTT
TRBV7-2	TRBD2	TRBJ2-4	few	CASSFEIGRGKNIQYF	TGTGCCAGCAGCTTCGAGATCGGGAGGGGCAAAAACATTCAGTACTTC
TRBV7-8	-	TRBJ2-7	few	CASSLFRDDEQYF	TGTGCCAGCAGCTTGTTCAGAGATGACGAGCAGTACTTC
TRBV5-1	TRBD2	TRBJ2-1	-	CASSLGPRDILAGGPPSSYNEQFF	TGCGCCAGCAGCTTGGGGCCCCGTGATATTCTAGCGGGAGGGCCCCCCTCCTCCTACAATGAGCAGTTCTTC
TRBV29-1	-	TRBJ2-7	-	CSVEWGVGPYMGEQYF	TGCAGCGTTGAATGGGGTGTCGGACCCTACATGGGTGAGCAGTACTTC
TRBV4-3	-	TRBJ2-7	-	CASSQDERAGDEQYF	TGCGCCAGCAGCCAAGATGAGCGGGCGGGTGACGAGCAGTACTTC
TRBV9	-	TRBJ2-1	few	CASSVELDSYNEQFF	TGTGCCAGCAGCGTAGAACTAGACTCCTACAATGAGCAGTTCTTC
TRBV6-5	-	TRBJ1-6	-	CASSYVRTQLNSPLHF	TGTGCCAGCAGTTACGTGCGGACACAACTCAATTCACCCCTCCACTTT
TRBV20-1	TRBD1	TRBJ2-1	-	CSAETDRVNEQFF	TGCAGTGCTGAAACGGACAGGGTGAATGAGCAGTTCTTC
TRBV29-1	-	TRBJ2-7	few	CSVGRRGRGEQYF	TGCAGCGTTGGCCGCAGGGGGCGGGGGGAGCAGTACTTC
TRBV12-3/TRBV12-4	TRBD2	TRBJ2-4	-	CASSPLSVSGRNIQYF	TGTGCCAGCAGTCCCCTTTCAGTTAGCGGGAGGAACATTCAGTACTTC
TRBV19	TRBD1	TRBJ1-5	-	CASRDRGHSNQPQHF	TGTGCCAGTAGGGACAGGGGACATAGCAATCAGCCCCAGCATTTT
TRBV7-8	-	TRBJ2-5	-	CASSLGVSRETQYF	TGTGCCAGCAGCTTAGGGGTCTCTAGAGAGACCCAGTACTTC
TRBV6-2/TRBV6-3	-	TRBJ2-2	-	CASGSRVRGLQAVVNTGELFF	TGTGCCAGCGGATCGCGGGTCCGGGGGTTGCAGGCCGTGGTTAACACCGGGGAGCTGTTTTTT
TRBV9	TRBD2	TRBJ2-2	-	CASSAELAGGIGELFF	TGTGCCAGCAGCGCCGAACTAGCGGGAGGGATCGGGGAGCTGTTTTTT
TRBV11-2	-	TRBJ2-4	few	CASSLEPGRSKNIQYF	TGTGCCAGCAGCTTGGAACCGGGTAGATCCAAAAACATTCAGTACTTC
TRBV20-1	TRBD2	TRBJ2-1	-	CSLPGGTSGRLSQSSSYNEQFF	TGCAGTCTCCCAGGAGGGACTAGCGGGAGGCTATCCCAATCGAGCTCCTACAATGAGCAGTTCTTC
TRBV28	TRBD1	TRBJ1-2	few	CATQGVHGYTF	TGTGCCACCCAGGGGGTCCATGGCTACACCTTC
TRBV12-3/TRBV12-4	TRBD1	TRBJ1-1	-	CASRATGTGRNTEAFF	TGTGCCAGCAGGGCAACCGGGACAGGGAGGAACACTGAAGCTTTCTTT
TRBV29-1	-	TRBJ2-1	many	CSVRGIRDKLYNEQFF	TGCAGCGTTAGGGGGATCCGGGACAAGTTATACAATGAGCAGTTCTTC
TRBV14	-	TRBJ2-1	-	CASSHSGILQFF	TGTGCCAGCAGCCACTCCGGGATATTGCAGTTCTTC
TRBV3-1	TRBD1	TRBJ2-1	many	CASSQERDRGRYNEQFF	TGTGCCAGCAGCCAAGAAAGGGACAGGGGGAGATACAATGAGCAGTTCTTC
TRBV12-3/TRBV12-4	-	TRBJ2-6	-	CASRERWQGSGANVLTF	TGTGCCAGCAGAGAAAGATGGCAGGGCTCTGGGGCCAACGTCCTGACTTTC